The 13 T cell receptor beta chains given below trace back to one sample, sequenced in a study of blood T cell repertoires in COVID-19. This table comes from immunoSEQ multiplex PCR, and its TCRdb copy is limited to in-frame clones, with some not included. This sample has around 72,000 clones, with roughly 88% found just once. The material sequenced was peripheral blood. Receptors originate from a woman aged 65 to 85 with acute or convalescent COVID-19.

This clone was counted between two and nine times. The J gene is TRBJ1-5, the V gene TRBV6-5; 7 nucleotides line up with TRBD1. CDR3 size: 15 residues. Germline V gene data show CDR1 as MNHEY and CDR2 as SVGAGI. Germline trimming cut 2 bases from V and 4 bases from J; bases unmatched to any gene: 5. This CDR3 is CASSYTGTANQPQHF. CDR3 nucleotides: TGTGCCAGCAGTTACACCGGGACAGCGAATCAGCCCCAGCATTTT.

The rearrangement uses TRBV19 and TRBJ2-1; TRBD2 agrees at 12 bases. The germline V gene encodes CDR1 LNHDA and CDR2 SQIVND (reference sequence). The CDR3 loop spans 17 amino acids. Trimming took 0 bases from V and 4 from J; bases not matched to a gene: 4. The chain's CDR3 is CASSIDRLAGVYNEQFF. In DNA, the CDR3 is TGTGCCAGTAGTATAGATCGACTAGCGGGAGTTTACAATGAGCAGTTCTTC.

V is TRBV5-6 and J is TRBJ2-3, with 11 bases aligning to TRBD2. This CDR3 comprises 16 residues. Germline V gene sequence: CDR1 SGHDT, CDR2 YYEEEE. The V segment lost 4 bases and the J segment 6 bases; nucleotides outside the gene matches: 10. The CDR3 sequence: CASSKRPSGRPDTQYF. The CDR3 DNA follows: TGTGCCAGCAGCAAACGTCCTAGCGGGAGGCCGGATACGCAGTATTTT. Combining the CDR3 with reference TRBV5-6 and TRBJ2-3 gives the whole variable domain DAGVTQSPTHLIKTRGQQVTLRCSPKSGHDTVSWYQQALGQGPQFIFQYYEEEERQRGNFPDRFSGHQFPNYSSELNVNALLLGDSALYLCASSKRPSGRPDTQYFGPGTRLTVL.

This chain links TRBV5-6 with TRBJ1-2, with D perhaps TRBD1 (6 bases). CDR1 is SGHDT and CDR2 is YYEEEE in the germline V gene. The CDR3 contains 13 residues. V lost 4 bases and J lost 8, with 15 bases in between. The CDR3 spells CASSHQQGRGYTF. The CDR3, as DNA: TGTGCCAGCAGCCATCAACAGGGTCGGGGCTACACCTTC.

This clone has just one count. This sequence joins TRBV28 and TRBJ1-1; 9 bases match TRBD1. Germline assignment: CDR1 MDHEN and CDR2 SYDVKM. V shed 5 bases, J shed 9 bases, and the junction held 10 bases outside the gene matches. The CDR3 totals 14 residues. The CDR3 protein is CASSPTGGAGQAFF. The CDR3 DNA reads TGTGCCAGCAGTCCTACAGGGGGCGCCGGGCAAGCTTTCTTT.

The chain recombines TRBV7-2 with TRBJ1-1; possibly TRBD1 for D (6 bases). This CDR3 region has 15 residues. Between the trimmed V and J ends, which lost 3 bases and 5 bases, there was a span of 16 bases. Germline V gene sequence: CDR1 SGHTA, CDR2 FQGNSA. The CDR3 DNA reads TGTGCCAGCAGCTTCACAGGGCAACCCTCGACTGAAGCTTTCTTT. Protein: CASSFTGQPSTEAFF.

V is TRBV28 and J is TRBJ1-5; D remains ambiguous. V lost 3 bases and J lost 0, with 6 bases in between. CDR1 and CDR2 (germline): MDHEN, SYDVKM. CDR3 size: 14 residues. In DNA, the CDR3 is TGTGCCAGCAGTTTCTATCCTAGCAATCAGCCCCAGCATTTT. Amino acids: CASSFYPSNQPQHF.

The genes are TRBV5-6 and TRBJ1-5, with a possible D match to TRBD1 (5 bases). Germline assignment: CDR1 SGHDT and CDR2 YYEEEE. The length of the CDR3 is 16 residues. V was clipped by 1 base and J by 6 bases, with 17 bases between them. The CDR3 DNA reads TGTGCCAGCAGCTTGCAGGGCCCGGGTCCTGGTCAGCCCCAGCATTTT. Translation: CASSLQGPGPGQPQHF. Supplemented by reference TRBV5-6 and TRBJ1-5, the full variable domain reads DAGVTQSPTHLIKTRGQQVTLRCSPKSGHDTVSWYQQALGQGPQFIFQYYEEEERQRGNFPDRFSGHQFPNYSSELNVNALLLGDSALYLCASSLQGPGPGQPQHFGDGTRLSIL.

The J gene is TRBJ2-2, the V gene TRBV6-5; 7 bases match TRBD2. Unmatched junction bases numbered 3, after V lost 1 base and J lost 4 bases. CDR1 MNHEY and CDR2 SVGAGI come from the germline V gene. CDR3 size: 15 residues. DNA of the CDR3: TGTGCCAGCAGTTACTGGGAGGGGACCACCGGGGAGCTGTTTTTT. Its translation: CASSYWEGTTGELFF.

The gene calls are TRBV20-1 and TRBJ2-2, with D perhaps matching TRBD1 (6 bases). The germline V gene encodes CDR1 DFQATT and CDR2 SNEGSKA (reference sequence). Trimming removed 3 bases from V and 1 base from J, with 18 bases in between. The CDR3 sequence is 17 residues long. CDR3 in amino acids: CSASPTRQALNTGELFF. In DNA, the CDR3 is TGCAGTGCTAGTCCCACAAGACAGGCCCTGAACACCGGGGAGCTGTTTTTT.

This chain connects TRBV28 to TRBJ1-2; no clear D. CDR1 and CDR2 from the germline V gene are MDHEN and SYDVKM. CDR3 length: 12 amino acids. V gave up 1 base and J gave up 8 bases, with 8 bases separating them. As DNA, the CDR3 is TGTGCCAGCAGTTTATTACTAGTGGGCTACACCTTC. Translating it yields CASSLLLVGYTF.

CDR3 sequence (DNA): TGTGCCAGCAGCTTAGGGCAGGGGGCTTATCAGCCCCAGCATTTT. Its translation is CASSLGQGAYQPQHF. The chain recombines TRBV13 with TRBJ1-5, with 8 bases matching TRBD1. The CDR3 consists of 15 residues. V shed 0 bases, J shed 5 bases, and the junction held 3 bases outside the gene matches. The germline V gene has CDR1 PRHDT and CDR2 FYEKMQ (reference sequence).

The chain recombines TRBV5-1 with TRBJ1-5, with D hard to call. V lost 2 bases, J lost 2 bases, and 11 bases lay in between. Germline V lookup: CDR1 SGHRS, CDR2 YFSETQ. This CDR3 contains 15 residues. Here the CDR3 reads CASSFGSSGNQPQHF. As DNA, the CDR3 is TGCGCCAGCAGCTTCGGGAGCTCGGGCAATCAGCCCCAGCATTTT.